This is a list of T cell receptor beta chains from one sample in a study of CD8+ T cells in alopecia areata. Assay: immunoSEQ multiplex PCR; the TCRdb copy retains only in-frame clones and omits some. The table has 150,000 to 200,000 clones, 60% to 70% seen once; the top ten hold approximately 3.4%. Material: CD4+ T cells sorted from blood, obtained at week 4, from a patient treated with tofacitinib. These receptors originate from a human donor with alopecia areata. Each CDR3 is given with its conserved first and last residue. A D gene is named only where the DNA matches it firmly.

d_gene,j_gene,v_gene,CDR3aa
TRBD2,TRBJ2-1,TRBV18,CASPPGLAEEYNEQFF
NA,TRBJ2-1,TRBV20-1,CSQLVVDEQFF
NA,TRBJ1-6,TRBV7-9,CASSLGDSKYPPLHF
TRBD1,TRBJ2-7,TRBV4-2,CASSQMVPGQGNSLYEQYF
TRBD1,TRBJ2-4,TRBV4-1,CASSQFQGVGQYF
TRBD1,TRBJ1-2,TRBV28,CASSPGQVDYGYTF
NA,TRBJ2-1,TRBV30,CAWEERDEQFF
NA,TRBJ1-5,TRBV7-2,CASSLVSRGGNQPQHF
TRBD1,TRBJ1-2,TRBV9,CASSRQGVHGYTF
NA,TRBJ1-1,TRBV29-1,CSVEGLGLIKAFF
NA,TRBJ2-5,TRBV6-5,CASSYSSRDGETQYF